These 22 T cell receptor beta chains were sequenced from one sample in a study of post-analysis software for immune sequencing data. Unique-molecular-identifier-tagged TCR beta cDNA libraries were used. One entry per CDR3 protein, called by TCRdb with MiXCR from the PCR reads. The repertoire has 650,000 to 850,000 distinct CDR3 sequences, roughly half of them found once; the top ten carry roughly 4.4%. Overall study results and limits: Patients carried roughly five TRBV segments more frequently than controls did, and TRBV5-6, TRBV5-1 and TRBV20-1 were among them.

Which antigens these TCRs recognize remains unknown. Sequenced material: blood. The receptors originated from a girl under 18 with multiple sclerosis.

This clonotype was detected a few times. This chain joins TRBV11-2 and TRBJ1-4, with D unresolved. Germline V gene data show CDR1 as SGHAT and CDR2 as FQNNGV. Trimming removed 0 bases from V and 4 bases from J, with 9 bases in between. The CDR3 totals 15 residues. The CDR3 DNA reads as TGTGCCAGCAGCTTAGATTCGGGGTTTAATGAAAAACTGTTTTTT. Translated: CASSLDSGFNEKLFF.

V usage is TRBV7-9 and J usage is TRBJ1-1; 8 positions agree with TRBD1. The CDR3 covers 15 residues. Losses at the gene ends were 5 bases for V and 3 bases for J; bases not matched to a gene: 8. Germline CDR1 SEHNR, CDR2 FQNEAQ (reference sequence). CDR3 DNA sequence: TGTGCCAGCAGCCCAAGGACAGGGAAGGACACTGAAGCTTTCTTT. It codes for CASSPRTGKDTEAFF.

This clonotype was observed at least ten times. This sequence joins TRBV5-1 and TRBJ2-3; D not certain. The V gene lost 4 bases and the J gene lost 2 bases, with 5 bases spanning the gap. Germline assignment: CDR1 SGHRS and CDR2 YFSETQ. The length of the CDR3 is 12 residues. Here the CDR3 DNA reads TGCGCCAGCAGCACGCTCACAGATACGCAGTATTTT. Translation gives CASSTLTDTQYF.

This clonotype was seen more than once but under ten times. This chain joins TRBV4-1 and TRBJ1-2; D might be TRBD1 (6 bases). V was clipped by 1 base and J by 4 bases, with 10 bases between them. This CDR3 spans 14 amino acids. Germline V gene lookup returns CDR1 MGHRA and CDR2 YSYEKL. Here the CDR3 DNA reads TGCGCCAGCAGCCAAGTCGGCAGGGGCTATGGCTACACCTTC. This encodes CASSQVGRGYGYTF.

The J gene is TRBJ2-3, the V gene TRBV12-3 or TRBV12-4; a weak D match, TRBD2 (5 bases). This CDR3 is built from 14 residues. Between the trimmed V and J ends, which lost 6 bases and 3 bases, there was a span of 13 bases. Here the CDR3 DNA reads TGTGCCAGCAGCATCAGAGGGATTACAGATACGCAGTATTTT. Translated, it gives CASSIRGITDTQYF.

The chain couples TRBV20-1 to TRBJ1-1, with D maybe TRBD1 (5 bases). CDR3 length equals 16 residues. The germline V gene has CDR1 DFQATT and CDR2 SNEGSKA (reference sequence). Trimming cost V 1 base and J 0 bases, with 15 bases left between them. The CDR3: CSARGGRAGLNTEAFF. CDR3 coding DNA: TGCAGTGCTAGAGGGGGACGGGCAGGACTGAACACTGAAGCTTTCTTT.

The gene calls are TRBV10-3 and TRBJ2-7, with 10 bases lining up with TRBD1. The ends lost 0 bases at V and 3 bases at J; junction bases unmatched: 2. The CDR3 covers 15 residues. The germline V gene has CDR1 ENHRY and CDR2 SYGVKD. CDR3 DNA: TGTGCCATCAGTGAGTCCGGGACAGGGGACTACGAGCAGTACTTC. Translation gives CAISESGTGDYEQYF.

The J gene is TRBJ2-5, the V gene TRBV2, with 7 bases that match TRBD2. Germline V CDR1 and CDR2: SNHLY, FYNNEI. The J segment lost 6 bases and the V segment lost 6 bases, leaving 7 bases of the junction unmatched. This CDR3 spans 13 amino acids. The CDR3 bases are TGTGCCAGCAGGGACTTGGGGGGGAAGACCCAGTACTTC. Protein product: CASRDLGGKTQYF.

This clonotype was counted between two and nine times. The chain couples TRBV29-1 to TRBJ1-2, with D possibly matching TRBD1 (6 bases). Trimming left V 5 bases short and J 3 bases short, with 16 bases between. Germline CDR1 is SQVTM and CDR2 is ANQGSEA. This CDR3 is 14 amino acids long. Here the CDR3 reads CSVRPWDTYYGYTF. For the CDR3, the DNA is TGCAGCGTTCGGCCTTGGGACACCTACTATGGCTACACCTTC.

The J gene is TRBJ2-5, the V gene TRBV5-1, with 7 positions matching TRBD1. Germline V gene data show CDR1 as SGHRS and CDR2 as YFSETQ. Trimming took 3 bases from V and 5 from J; bases not matched to a gene: 10. The CDR3 extends over 15 amino acids. CDR3 DNA: TGCGCCAGCAGCTCAGGGACAGCCTCGGTGGAGACCCAGTACTTC. Translation gives CASSSGTASVETQYF.

This sequence joins TRBV20-1 and TRBJ2-7; maybe TRBD1 (6 bases). V was shortened by 0 bases and J by 5 bases, with 14 bases between the two germline ends. The germline CDR1 and CDR2 sequences are DFQATT and SNEGSKA (reference sequence). The CDR3 extends over 14 amino acids. The CDR3 loop reads CSARDGTGPNEQYF. Written as DNA, the CDR3 is TGCAGTGCTAGAGATGGAACAGGGCCCAACGAGCAGTACTTC.

The chain is built from TRBV29-1 and TRBJ2-3, with 8 positions matching TRBD1. Germline assignment: CDR1 SQVTM and CDR2 ANQGSEA. V gave up 5 bases and J gave up 5 bases; unmatched junction bases: 9. The CDR3 extends over 14 amino acids. The CDR3 DNA reads TGCAGCGTTCTCGGACAGGGCAATATAGATACGCAGTATTTT. It encodes CSVLGQGNIDTQYF.

The chain links TRBV5-1 to TRBJ1-2, with D possibly matching TRBD1 (6 bases). The CDR3 extends over 17 amino acids. The V gene's germline CDR1 is SGHRS and CDR2 YFSETQ. Trimming pared 3 bases from V and 2 bases from J, leaving 20 bases between. CDR3 region: CASSSRDTSTFNYGYTF. DNA for the CDR3: TGCGCCAGCAGCTCCCGGGACACCTCCACTTTCAACTATGGCTACACCTTC.

The chain carries TRBV7-9 and TRBJ2-7; 9 bases map to TRBD2. Germline V gives CDR1 SEHNR, CDR2 FQNEAQ (reference sequence). The CDR3 spans 14 residues. After removal of 4 bases from V and 7 bases from J, the junction contained 8 bases not matched to a gene. The CDR3, as DNA: TGTGCCAGCAGCTCCGTAGCGGGGGTCATTGAGCAGTACTTC. Its protein is CASSSVAGVIEQYF.

V gene TRBV5-5 combines with J gene TRBJ2-3; 7 nucleotides match TRBD2. The germline gives CDR1 SGHKS, CDR2 YYEKEE (reference sequence). The CDR3 has 14 residues. Trimming took 7 bases from V and 1 from J; bases not matched to a gene: 6. DNA of the CDR3: TGTGCCAGCCTTCTTGCGGGGGGCACAGATACGCAGTATTTT. It yields the protein CASLLAGGTDTQYF. The whole variable domain, filled in from reference TRBV5-5 and TRBJ2-3, reads DAGVTQSPTHLIKTRGQQVTLRCSPISGHKSVSWYQQVLGQGPQFIFQYYEKEERGRGNFPDRFSARQFPNYSSELNVNALLLGDSALYLCASLLAGGTDTQYFGPGTRLTVL.

The J gene is TRBJ2-5, the V gene TRBV12-3 or TRBV12-4, with 7 bases that match TRBD1. The CDR3 totals 14 residues. J lost 4 bases, V lost 4 bases, and 6 bases had no gene match. DNA of the CDR3: TGTGCCAGCAGTTCGACAGGGCTGGGAGAGACCCAGTACTTC. This gives the protein CASSSTGLGETQYF.

This chain links TRBV20-1 with TRBJ1-2, with a weak D call TRBD1 (5 bases). The CDR3 is 13 residues long. V shed 5 bases and J shed 1 base, with 11 bases lying between them. From germline, CDR1 is DFQATT and CDR2 SNEGSKA (reference sequence). This chain's CDR3 is CSAGAGSNYGYTF. Written as DNA, the CDR3 is TGCAGTGCTGGGGCCGGCAGTAACTATGGCTACACCTTC.

V gene TRBV5-1 combines with J gene TRBJ2-3, with D hard to call. Trimming cost V 7 bases and J 2 bases, with 11 bases left between them. Germline V gene lookup returns CDR1 SGHRS and CDR2 YFSETQ. This CDR3 contains 13 residues. The CDR3 DNA follows: TGCGCCAGCCGCTACGAAACCACAGATACGCAGTATTTT. Its protein product is CASRYETTDTQYF.

The CDR3: CSVAVAGGQIEQFF. The CDR3 nucleotides are TGCAGCGTTGCTGTGGCGGGGGGGCAGATTGAGCAGTTCTTC. This chain uses TRBV29-1 with TRBJ2-1, with TRBD2 identical over 9 bases. The ends lost 4 bases at V and 9 bases at J; junction bases unmatched: 10. This CDR3 contains 14 residues. Germline lookup yields CDR1 SQVTM and CDR2 ANQGSEA.

This clonotype was observed a few times. The chain couples TRBV27 to TRBJ1-2; TRBD1 is a possible D gene (5 bases). Germline assignment: CDR1 MNHEY and CDR2 SMNVEV (reference sequence). Deletions cut 5 bases from V and 2 bases from J, with 15 bases between. The CDR3 loop spans 15 amino acids. DNA of the CDR3: TGTGCCAGCAGTGTCGCAGGGTATAACAACTATGGCTACACCTTC. Translated: CASSVAGYNNYGYTF.

The chain combines TRBV7-9 with TRBJ2-2; D ambiguous. CDR1 and CDR2 (germline): SEHNR, FQNEAQ (reference sequence). Trimming shortened V by 5 bases and J by 8 bases, and 9 bases separated the two germline ends. The CDR3 loop spans 12 amino acids. The CDR3: CASSLELGELFF. The CDR3 DNA follows: TGTGCCAGCAGCCTCGAGCTGGGGGAGCTGTTTTTT.

V gene TRBV6-1 combines with J gene TRBJ2-1; D is perhaps TRBD2 (7 bases). The germline CDR1 and CDR2 sequences are MNHNS and SASEGT. This CDR3 contains 15 residues. Trimming removed 5 bases at V and 2 bases at J, with 13 bases between. The CDR3, as DNA: TGTGCCAGCAGTAAAGGGGAGGGGGCCTACAATGAGCAGTTCTTC. Its protein product is CASSKGEGAYNEQFF.